The present TCR beta chain was sequenced within a study of monozygotic twins with inflammatory bowel disease. Concerning this clonotype: Its specificity is not known.

Notes on the study in general: IBD patients shared fewer clonotypes with others than healthy twins, especially with disease activity. The data did not back a single strong IBD-associated clonotype or signal. Repertoire similarity matched across concordant and discordant twins, perhaps owing to limited power.

Each of TCRalpha and TCRbeta cDNA went through two nested PCRs, lasting around 16 and 10 cycles. TCRdb reprocessed the 5' RACE reads and stores each CDR3 protein as one record, lacking DNA. The table lists approximately 400,000 distinct CDR3 sequences. The CDR3 extends over 15 amino acids. Germline CDR1 is SGDLS and CDR2 is YYNGEE. The rearrangement joins TRBV9 to TRBJ2-7; TCRdb gives TRBD1 as the D gene, but with no DNA this cannot be confirmed. This TCR came from a human donor with ulcerative colitis or Crohn's disease, or a healthy co-twin of an affected twin (not recorded which). Specimen: blood. CDR3 sequence: CASSPRDQGAYEQYF.